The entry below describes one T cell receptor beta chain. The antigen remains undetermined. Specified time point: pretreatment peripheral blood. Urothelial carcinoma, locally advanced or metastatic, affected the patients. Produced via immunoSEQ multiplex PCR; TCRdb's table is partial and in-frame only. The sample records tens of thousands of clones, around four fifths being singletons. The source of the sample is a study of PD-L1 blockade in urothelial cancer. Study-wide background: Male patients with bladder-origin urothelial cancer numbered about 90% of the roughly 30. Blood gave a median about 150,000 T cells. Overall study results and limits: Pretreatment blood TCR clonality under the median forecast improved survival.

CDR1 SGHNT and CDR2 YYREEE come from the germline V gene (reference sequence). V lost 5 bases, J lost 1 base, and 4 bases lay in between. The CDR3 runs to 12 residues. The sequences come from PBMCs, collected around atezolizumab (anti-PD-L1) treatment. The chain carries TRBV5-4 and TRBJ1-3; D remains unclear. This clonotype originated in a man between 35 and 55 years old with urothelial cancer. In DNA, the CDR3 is TGTGCCAGCAGTTTATCTGGAAACACCATATATTTT. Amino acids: CASSLSGNTIYF.